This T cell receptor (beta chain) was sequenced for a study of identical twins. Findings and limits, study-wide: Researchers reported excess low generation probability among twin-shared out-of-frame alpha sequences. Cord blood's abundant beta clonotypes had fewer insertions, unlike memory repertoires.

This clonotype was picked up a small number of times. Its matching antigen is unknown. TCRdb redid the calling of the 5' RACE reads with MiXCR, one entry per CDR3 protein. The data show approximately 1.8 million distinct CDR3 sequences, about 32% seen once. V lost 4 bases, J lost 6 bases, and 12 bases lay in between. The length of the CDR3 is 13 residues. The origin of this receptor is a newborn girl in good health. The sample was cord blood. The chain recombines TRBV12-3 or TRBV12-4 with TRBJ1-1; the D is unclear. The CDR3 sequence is CASSWEIGPEAFF. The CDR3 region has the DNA TGTGCCAGCAGTTGGGAGATAGGCCCTGAAGCTTTCTTT.